This T cell receptor (beta chain) was captured by sequencing in a study of cytotoxic CD8 clonotypes in ibrutinib-treated CLL. Study details: In all, 10 to 11 patients were relapsed/refractory, approximately 14 were treatment-naive and roughly 18 were IGHV unmutated. After treatment lasting a median 12 months, range 6 to 36, response samples were collected.

Study outcomes and limitations: Public clonotypes were rare and shrank or held steady on treatment.

Germline V gives CDR1 SGDLS, CDR2 YYNGEE. Trimming pared 0 bases from V and 5 bases from J, leaving 7 bases between. The CDR3 totals 13 residues. Investigators sought sequencing depths of between 1 in 200,000 and 1 in 1 million T cells. Assay: immunoSEQ multiplex PCR; the TCRdb copy retains only in-frame clones and omits some. The sample carries 300,000 or so clones, 67% recorded once. A remark on this clone: Its antigen is as yet unknown.

Specimen: PBMCs, collected after 36 months of ibrutinib treatment. V usage is TRBV9 and J usage is TRBJ2-3, with D perhaps being TRBD1 or TRBD2 (5 bases each). The source is a human donor with chronic lymphocytic leukemia. CDR3 nucleotides: TGTGCCAGCAGCGTAGGGGACGTAGATACGCAGTATTTT. Amino acid sequence: CASSVGDVDTQYF.